This T cell receptor (beta chain) was retrieved from a study of PD-L1 blockade in urothelial cancer. The CDR3 length is 14 residues. V lost 0 bases to trimming and J lost 3 bases; unmatched junction nucleotides: 2. CDR1 SGHRS and CDR2 YFSETQ come from the germline V gene. This table comes from immunoSEQ multiplex PCR, and its TCRdb copy is limited to in-frame clones, with some not included. Altogether 120,000 or so clones are present, about 82% being singletons, with the ten largest covering roughly 2.4%. Time point: peripheral blood 6 weeks after treatment start. For each patient, 1 to 8 samples were obtained, pretreatment and on-treatment. Study observations and caveats: Patients who had durable benefit saw their tumor-associated blood clones expand more at 3 weeks.

Concerning this clone itself: The target antigen is unknown.

This specimen was PBMCs, taken around atezolizumab (anti-PD-L1) treatment. This sequence was found in a man aged 50 to 60 with urothelial cancer. The gene calls are TRBV5-1 and TRBJ2-7; TRBD2 aligns across 8 bases. This chain's CDR3 is CASSLVAGNYEQYF. The CDR3 region has the DNA TGCGCCAGCAGCTTGGTAGCGGGAAACTACGAGCAGTACTTC.